The 32 T cell receptor beta chains below come from one sample, sequenced in a study of cytomegalovirus exposure and HLA in healthy donors. The PCR employed 60 Vbeta primers together with 13 Jbeta primers. The repertoire was sequenced with immunoSEQ multiplex PCR; TCRdb's copy has only in-frame clones and lacks some. This repertoire shows approximately 190,000 clones, around four fifths found once; its top ten account for roughly 1.7%. Specimen: PBMCs. These receptors came from a man between 40 and 49 years old in good health and CMV-seropositive.

This chain connects TRBV19 to TRBJ1-1; no definite D call. The ends were cut back, 7 bases at V and 1 base at J, with 16 bases in the middle. Looked up from germline, CDR1 is LNHDA and CDR2 is SQIVND (reference sequence). The CDR3 runs 15 residues. CDR3 residues: CASTPQRQPNTEAFF. For the CDR3, the DNA is TGTGCCAGTACCCCTCAGCGCCAGCCGAACACTGAAGCTTTCTTT.

DNA of the CDR3: TGTGCCAGCAGCCGATATGGACAGGGCGACTATGGCTACACCTTC. Translating gives CASSRYGQGDYGYTF. The chain links TRBV5-8 to TRBJ1-2; 8 bases are a match to TRBD1. Germline loops: CDR1 SGHTS, CDR2 YDEGEE. The CDR3 is 15 residues long. V gave up 4 bases and J gave up 3 bases; unmatched junction bases: 8.

The chain uses TRBV7-2 and TRBJ2-7, with D maybe TRBD1 (5 bases). Trimming removed 4 bases from V and 5 bases from J, with 9 bases in between. The CDR3 loop spans 12 amino acids. Germline V lookup: CDR1 SGHTA, CDR2 FQGNSA. CDR3 nucleotide sequence: TGTGCCAGCAGCTCCCTAGGGGACGAGCAGTACTTC. It specifies CASSSLGDEQYF. Supplemented by reference TRBV7-2 and TRBJ2-7, the full variable domain reads GAGVSQSPSNKVTEKGKDVELRCDPISGHTALYWYRQSLGQGLEFLIYFQGNSAPDKSGLPSDRFSAERTGGSVSTLTIQRTQQEDSAVYLCASSSLGDEQYFGPGTRLTVT.

The rearrangement links TRBV9 to TRBJ2-5; 7 bases match TRBD2. The J call is in doubt because the DNA end fits TRBJ2-7 better. Germline V gene sequence: CDR1 SGDLS, CDR2 YYNGEE. CDR3 length: 15 residues. The CDR3 is CASSVGALTGGEQYF. For the CDR3, the DNA is TGTGCCAGCAGCGTTGGGGCCTTAACGGGGGGCGAGCAGTACTTC.

This clone was detected once. V is TRBV28 and J is TRBJ2-2; a weak D match, TRBD2 (5 bases). This CDR3 comprises 14 residues. Germline CDR1 and CDR2: MDHEN and SYDVKM. V was clipped by 8 bases and J by 6 bases, with 16 bases between them. The DNA for the CDR3 is TGTGCCAGCCGGGGAGTTAACAAGGCCGGGGAGCTGTTTTTT. Translation gives CASRGVNKAGELFF.

The chain joins TRBV11-2 to TRBJ2-1; 11 nucleotides align to TRBD2. V lost 0 bases and J lost 6; bases outside the gene matches: 1. This CDR3 has 15 amino acids. Germline assignment: CDR1 SGHAT and CDR2 FQNNGV. The CDR3 DNA sequence: TGTGCCAGCAGCTTAGAACTAGCGGGAGTCAATGAGCAGTTCTTC. Protein sequence: CASSLELAGVNEQFF.

V and J are TRBV28 and TRBJ2-5; the match to TRBD2 covers 8 bases. The J call may be mistaken, given a closer DNA end match to TRBJ2-7. Germline V gene data show CDR1 as MDHEN and CDR2 as SYDVKM. This CDR3 has 13 amino acids. CDR3 residues: CASNSGATYEQYF. CDR3 in DNA: TGTGCCAGCAATAGCGGGGCCACCTACGAGCAGTACTTC.

The CDR3 DNA sequence: TGCGCCAGCAGCCAGACTAGCGGGAGGGGAATGAATGAGCAGTTCTTC. It translates to CASSQTSGRGMNEQFF. This rearrangement joins TRBV4-1 to TRBJ2-1; the match to TRBD2 covers 14 bases. This CDR3 spans 16 amino acids. The germline V gene has CDR1 MGHRA and CDR2 YSYEKL. The V and J ends lost 3 bases and 7 bases, in that order; junction bases with no gene match: 5.

This clone has only one observation. The chain recombines TRBV25-1 with TRBJ1-6, with D uncertain. This CDR3 comprises 13 residues. CDR1 MGHDK and CDR2 SYGVNS come from the germline V gene. Trimming left V 8 bases short and J 4 bases short, with 9 bases between. The CDR3 nucleotides read TGTGCCAGCGCGCGGGATTATAATTCACCCCTCCACTTT. This encodes CASARDYNSPLHF.

V and J are TRBV19 and TRBJ2-2, with 12 bases matching TRBD2. Germline values: CDR1 LNHDA, CDR2 SQIVND (reference sequence). This CDR3 comprises 18 residues. Trimming took 5 bases from V and 5 from J; bases not matched to a gene: 12. CDR3 sequence reads: CASSFLAGGPTSTGELFF. DNA for the CDR3: TGTGCCAGTAGTTTTCTAGCGGGAGGGCCTACAAGTACCGGGGAGCTGTTTTTT.

The chain carries TRBV5-1 and TRBJ2-1, with TRBD2 matching over 14 bases. V shed 0 bases and J 3 bases; nucleotides not matched to a gene: 2. This CDR3 has 17 residues. CDR1 SGHRS and CDR2 YFSETQ come from the germline V gene. Here the CDR3 DNA reads TGCGCCAGCAGCTTGGGACTAGCGGGAGGGCTCTACAATGAGCAGTTCTTC. Translation: CASSLGLAGGLYNEQFF.

The V call is TRBV5-1, the J call TRBJ2-7, with TRBD2 matching 9 bases. The CDR3 is 15 amino acids. CDR1 and CDR2 (germline): SGHRS, YFSETQ. After removal of 4 bases from V and 2 bases from J, the junction contained 7 bases not matched to a gene. CDR3 loop: CASSPAPSGTYEQYF. The DNA for the CDR3 is TGCGCCAGCAGCCCGGCCCCTAGCGGGACCTACGAGCAGTACTTC. Full variable domain (remainder filled in from reference TRBV5-1 and TRBJ2-7): KAGVTQTPRYLIKTRGQQVTLSCSPISGHRSVSWYQQTPGQGLQFLFEYFSETQRNKGNFPGRFSGRQFSNSRSEMNVSTLELGDSALYLCASSPAPSGTYEQYFGPGTRLTVT.

The rearrangement uses TRBV18 and TRBJ1-2; tentatively, D is TRBD1 (6 bases). Germline CDR1 is KGHSH and CDR2 is LQKENI. This CDR3 is built from 16 residues. V was shortened by 3 bases and J by 7 bases, with 21 bases between the two germline ends. CDR3 bases: TGTGCCAGCTCACCCTCTAGTGAGGGGGGGATCGGTGGCTACACCTTC. Amino acids: CASSPSSEGGIGGYTF. Full variable domain (rest looked up from reference TRBV18 and TRBJ1-2): NAGVMQNPRHLVRRRGQEARLRCSPMKGHSHVYWYRQLPEEGLKFMVYLQKENIIDESGMPKERFSAEFPKEGPSILRIQQVVRGDSAAYFCASSPSSEGGIGGYTFGSGTRLTVV.

The chain combines TRBV11-2 with TRBJ2-5, with 7 nucleotides matching TRBD1. The CDR3 contains 15 residues. Trimming took 0 bases from V and 2 from J; bases not matched to a gene: 3. CDR1 and CDR2 (germline): SGHAT, FQNNGV. The CDR3 DNA reads TGTGCCAGCAGCTTAGAGGTGACAGGGCAAGAGACCCAGTACTTC. Translation: CASSLEVTGQETQYF.

V and J are TRBV6-5 and TRBJ1-1, with unresolved D. V lost 5 bases, J lost 3 bases, and 4 bases lay in between. CDR3 size: 11 residues. Germline loops: CDR1 MNHEY, CDR2 SVGAGI. The CDR3 region has the DNA TGTGCCAGCAGTCGTCACACTGAAGCTTTCTTT. It codes for CASSRHTEAFF.

The chain employs TRBV7-9 and TRBJ1-2; D is possibly TRBD1 (5 bases). CDR1 and CDR2 from the germline V gene are SEHNR and FQNEAQ (reference sequence). The CDR3 runs to 14 residues. V lost 6 bases and J 4 bases, leaving 15 bases between the germline ends. This CDR3 reads CASSTGAQGYGYTF. The DNA for the CDR3 is TGTGCCAGCAGTACAGGAGCCCAAGGCTATGGCTACACCTTC.

This clone occurred a few times. This chain connects TRBV5-1 to TRBJ2-3, with 9 bases identical to TRBD2. The CDR3 is made up of 16 amino acids. Trimming at V came to 4 bases and at J to 0 bases, leaving 6 bases not matched to a gene. Germline V gene lookup returns CDR1 SGHRS and CDR2 YFSETQ. The CDR3 DNA reads TGCGCCAGCAGCCAGGAGAGCGGGAGGAGCACAGATACGCAGTATTTT. It translates to CASSQESGRSTDTQYF.

This chain links TRBV9 with TRBJ2-1; tentatively, D is TRBD1 (5 bases). V was trimmed by 4 bases and J by 2 bases, leaving 10 bases between them. Germline V gives CDR1 SGDLS, CDR2 YYNGEE. The CDR3 spans 14 residues. The CDR3 nucleotides read TGTGCCAGCAGCCCCCGGACAACCTACAATGAGCAGTTCTTC. Its protein product is CASSPRTTYNEQFF.

This clone was counted between two and nine times. This CDR3 reads CASSWESDTQYF. The CDR3 DNA reads as TGTGCCAGCAGCTGGGAGTCAGATACGCAGTATTTT. The chain couples TRBV7-2 to TRBJ2-3; TRBD2 might be the D (5 bases). This CDR3 contains 12 residues. Germline CDR1 is SGHTA and CDR2 is FQGNSA. V was clipped by 4 bases and J by 4 bases, with 6 bases between them.

Here the CDR3 reads CAGSQGYEQYF. Written as DNA, the CDR3 is TGTGCCGGCTCTCAGGGGTACGAGCAGTACTTC. The chain is built from TRBV28 and TRBJ2-7, with a tentative D call TRBD1 (6 bases). Germline V gene data show CDR1 as MDHEN and CDR2 as SYDVKM. The CDR3 runs to 11 residues. V was cut by 11 bases and J by 4 bases, with 12 bases left in between.

The chain has TRBV29-1 and TRBJ2-1, with a possible D match to TRBD1 (5 bases). Per the germline V gene, CDR1 is SQVTM and CDR2 is ANQGSEA. Deletions cut 4 bases from V and 5 bases from J, with 12 bases between. This CDR3 comprises 13 residues. CDR3 residues: CSVGPRANNEQFF. DNA of the CDR3: TGCAGCGTTGGGCCCAGGGCTAACAATGAGCAGTTCTTC.

The chain joins TRBV19 to TRBJ2-1; D is uncertain. In germline, CDR1 is LNHDA, CDR2 SQIVND (reference sequence). The CDR3 loop spans 12 amino acids. Trimming shortened V by 2 bases and J by 4 bases, and 3 bases separated the two germline ends. DNA of the CDR3: TGTGCCAGTAGTATACTGTACAATGAGCAGTTCTTC. As protein: CASSILYNEQFF.

This chain links TRBV30 with TRBJ2-7; 8 bases are a match to TRBD2. Germline trimming cut 2 bases from V and 6 bases from J; bases unmatched to any gene: 9. The CDR3 runs to 14 residues. Germline-derived CDR1 and CDR2 are GTSNPN and SVGIG (reference sequence). The CDR3 DNA follows: TGTGCCTGGAGTCAAACCGGGACTAGACGCGAGCAGTACTTC. Translated, it gives CAWSQTGTRREQYF.

This chain links TRBV5-3 with TRBJ1-2; perhaps TRBD1 as D (6 bases). TRBV5-3 is classed as an ORF, of uncertain function. The CDR3 is 15 amino acids. V lost 4 bases, J lost 7 bases, and 20 bases lay in between. The CDR3 bases are TGTGCCAGAAGCGCTGGGACATTGAGGCGGAGTGGCTACACCTTC. Its protein is CARSAGTLRRSGYTF.

The gene calls are TRBV15 and TRBJ2-3; possible D gene TRBD2, 5 bases. V lost 0 bases, J lost 6 bases, and 22 bases lay in between. Per the germline V gene, CDR1 is LNHNV and CDR2 is YYDKDF (reference sequence). CDR3 length: 18 amino acids. In DNA, the CDR3 is TGTGCCACCAGCAGAGATCAACAGCGGTCTAAAGTGAGGGATACGCAGTATTTT. It translates to CATSRDQQRSKVRDTQYF.

The gene calls are TRBV28 and TRBJ2-1, with 11 bases fitting TRBD2. CDR1 is MDHEN and CDR2 is SYDVKM in the germline V gene. The junction had 4 bases not matched to a gene; V was cut back by 6 bases and J by 3 bases. This CDR3 contains 15 residues. CDR3 nucleotides: TGTGCCAGCAGCTCTAGCGGGAGGAGCTACAATGAGCAGTTCTTC. Translated, it gives CASSSSGRSYNEQFF.

J is TRBJ2-2 and V is TRBV7-8; weak D call: TRBD2 (6 bases). The ends were cut back, 8 bases at V and 1 base at J, with 20 bases in the middle. The V gene's germline CDR1 is SGHVS and CDR2 FQNEAQ. The CDR3 has 17 amino acids. As DNA, the CDR3 is TGTGCCAGCTCGGGAAGATACCGGGACTTGAACACCGGGGAGCTGTTTTTT. Translating gives CASSGRYRDLNTGELFF.

A word on this clone: Other DNA sequences of this sample code for an identical CDR3. The chain employs TRBV28 and TRBJ1-2; D unclear. The CDR3 length is 14 residues. Germline CDR1 and CDR2: MDHEN and SYDVKM. Trimming removed 2 bases at V and 1 base at J, with 8 bases between. The DNA of the CDR3 is TGTGCCAGCAGTTTAGAGGTGTTTAACTATGGCTACACCTTC. Amino acid sequence: CASSLEVFNYGYTF.

The genes are TRBV6-5 and TRBJ1-1; 7 bases fit TRBD1. CDR3 length equals 13 residues. Germline assignment: CDR1 MNHEY and CDR2 SVGAGI. J lost 5 bases, V lost 6 bases, and 6 bases had no gene match. CDR3 DNA: TGTGCCAGCAGAAAGGGGGCTGGGACTGAAGCTTTCTTT. Encoded protein: CASRKGAGTEAFF.

The chain uses TRBV5-5 and TRBJ1-1, with 8 bases aligning to TRBD1. Per the germline V gene, CDR1 is SGHKS and CDR2 is YYEKEE (reference sequence). The junction had 8 bases not matched to a gene; V was cut back by 0 bases and J by 7 bases. The CDR3 runs to 15 residues. The CDR3, as DNA: TGTGCCAGCAGCTTGGCAGTTGGACAGGGTTTTGAAGCTTTCTTT. Protein sequence: CASSLAVGQGFEAFF. Based on the CDR3 plus reference TRBV5-5 and TRBJ1-1, the full variable domain is DAGVTQSPTHLIKTRGQQVTLRCSPISGHKSVSWYQQVLGQGPQFIFQYYEKEERGRGNFPDRFSARQFPNYSSELNVNALLLGDSALYLCASSLAVGQGFEAFFGQGTRLTVV.

The V gene is TRBV29-1, the J gene TRBJ1-2, with 7 bases that match TRBD1. There are 13 residues in the CDR3. Germline CDR1 reads SQVTM; CDR2 reads ANQGSEA. Germline trimming cut 5 bases from V and 2 bases from J; bases unmatched to any gene: 5. The CDR3 sequence is CSVSETGNYGYTF. The CDR3 coding sequence is TGCAGCGTTTCCGAGACAGGGAACTATGGCTACACCTTC.

The chain carries TRBV19 and TRBJ2-7; TRBD2 matches at 7 bases. This CDR3 is 14 amino acids long. Germline V CDR1 and CDR2: LNHDA, SQIVND (reference sequence). The ends lost 5 bases at V and 0 bases at J; junction bases unmatched: 4. CDR3 region: CASSPGRSSYEQYF. In DNA form, the CDR3 reads TGTGCCAGTAGTCCCGGGAGGAGCTCCTACGAGCAGTACTTC. Full variable domain (remainder filled in from reference TRBV19 and TRBJ2-7): DGGITQSPKYLFRKEGQNVTLSCEQNLNHDAMYWYRQDPGQGLRLIYYSQIVNDFQKGDIAEGYSVSREKKESFPLTVTSAQKNPTAFYLCASSPGRSSYEQYFGPGTRLTVT.